This T cell receptor beta chain was captured in a study of CD8 T cells in ankylosing spondylitis. Whole-study findings and limits: Reported data indicate significant enrichment of disease-linked clones within matched ankylosing spondylitis synovial fluid. Disease-linked clones bore a CD8+ phenotype and were relatively rare in peripheral blood.

This CDR3 region has 15 residues. V shed 4 bases, J shed 9 bases, and the junction held 12 bases outside the gene matches. CDR1 is DFQATT, CDR2 SNEGSKA, per germline (reference sequence). Quantitative 5'-RACE with molecular barcodes was used to make the TCR beta libraries. From the 5' RACE reads, TCRdb called clonotypes with MiXCR, one entry per CDR3 protein. The repertoire includes about 160,000 distinct CDR3 sequences, just over 9.5% of them detected once, and around 16% sits in the top ten. This clonotype was counted many times. Its antigen is as yet unknown. The V gene is TRBV20-1, the J gene TRBJ2-1, with 10 bases matching TRBD2. The sequence came from a female donor with ankylosing spondylitis or in good health (not recorded which). Sequencing was carried out using blood, either unsorted or a sorted T cell fraction (not recorded which). The CDR3: CSAIGVLAGVGEQFF. CDR3 DNA: TGCAGTGCTATTGGCGTCCTAGCGGGAGTGGGTGAGCAGTTCTTC.